These 30 T cell receptor beta chains originate from one sample sequenced in a study of cytomegalovirus exposure and HLA in healthy donors. TCRdb's table, derived via immunoSEQ multiplex PCR, lists solely in-frame clones and lacks some. This table holds over 150,000 clones, about 90% found once. Sequences were obtained from PBMCs. These TCRs come from a woman aged 18-35 years in good health and CMV-seropositive.

The chain uses TRBV15 and TRBJ1-4, with 7 bases identical to TRBD1. There are 16 residues in the CDR3. Germline V gene lookup returns CDR1 LNHNV and CDR2 YYDKDF (reference sequence). J was trimmed by 2 bases and V by 3 bases; bases with no gene match: 6. CDR3 DNA sequence: TGTGCCACCAGCAGTCCTGACAGGGCGACTAATGAAAAACTGTTTTTT. Protein sequence: CATSSPDRATNEKLFF. The whole variable domain, remainder taken from reference TRBV15 and TRBJ1-4, is DAMVIQNPRYQVTQFGKPVTLSCSQTLNHNVMYWYQQKSSQAPKLLFHYYDKDFNNEADTPDNFQSRRPNTSFCFLDIRSPGLGDTAMYLCATSSPDRATNEKLFFGSGTQLSVL.

DNA of the CDR3: TGTGCCAGCAGTCGTTCCGGGACATTGAACACTGAAGCTTTCTTT. It yields the protein CASSRSGTLNTEAFF. The gene calls are TRBV27 and TRBJ1-1; TRBD1 might be the D (6 bases). CDR1 is MNHEY, CDR2 SMNVEV, per germline (reference sequence). Trimming took off 5 bases at V and 0 bases at J, with 13 bases between the two ends. The CDR3 length is 15 residues.

The chain employs TRBV27 and TRBJ2-7; D is ambiguous. This CDR3 has 9 residues. The V end was cut by 3 bases, the J end by 8 bases, with 2 bases between. Germline CDR1 is MNHEY and CDR2 is SMNVEV (reference sequence). CDR3 loop: CASSFKQYF. For the CDR3, the DNA is TGTGCCAGCAGTTTTAAGCAGTACTTC.

In this sample, this clone turned up once. This rearrangement joins TRBV4-1 to TRBJ1-1, with TRBD1 identical over 7 bases. V trimming: 4 bases; J trimming: 6 bases; junction bases outside the gene matches: 5. Germline CDR1 MGHRA, CDR2 YSYEKL. This CDR3 comprises 13 residues. The CDR3 DNA is TGCGCCAGCAGCCCAGGGGGGACGCCTGAAGCTTTCTTT. Translating it yields CASSPGGTPEAFF.

The J gene is TRBJ2-7, the V gene TRBV28, with 10 bases that match TRBD2. The ends lost 5 bases at V and 3 bases at J; junction bases unmatched: 13. The germline gives CDR1 MDHEN, CDR2 SYDVKM. The CDR3 contains 17 residues. As DNA, the CDR3 is TGTGCCAGCAGTCCATCAAGCGGGGGGGCCTTCTACTACGAGCAGTACTTC. This codes for CASSPSSGGAFYYEQYF.

The rearrangement uses TRBV6-1 and TRBJ2-5, with unresolved D. CDR1 and CDR2 (germline): MNHNS, SASEGT. Trimming removed 4 bases from V and 7 bases from J, with 10 bases in between. The CDR3 is 12 amino acids. This CDR3 is CASSGQWATQYF. For the CDR3, the DNA is TGTGCCAGCAGTGGCCAGTGGGCGACCCAGTACTTC.

V usage is TRBV9 and J usage is TRBJ2-3, with 8 bases fitting TRBD2. The CDR3 loop spans 16 amino acids. Germline assignment: CDR1 SGDLS and CDR2 YYNGEE. V gave up 4 bases and J gave up 0 bases; unmatched junction bases: 7. The CDR3 DNA follows: TGTGCCAGCAGCCGCCCGGGAGGGCCAAGCACAGATACGCAGTATTTT. Encoded protein: CASSRPGGPSTDTQYF.

The chain has TRBV11-2 and TRBJ1-4; tentatively, D is TRBD1 (5 bases). The CDR3 is made up of 15 amino acids. The V end lost 2 bases, the J end lost 2 bases, and 9 bases lay between the germline ends. Germline V gene lookup returns CDR1 SGHAT and CDR2 FQNNGV. CDR3 sequence: CASSLWGLTNEKLFF. The DNA for the CDR3 is TGTGCCAGCAGCTTATGGGGACTCACTAATGAAAAACTGTTTTTT.

This sequence joins TRBV27 and TRBJ2-2, with 11 bases fitting TRBD2. The CDR3 covers 15 residues. Losses at the gene ends were 6 bases for V and 7 bases for J; bases not matched to a gene: 7. The germline V gene encodes CDR1 MNHEY and CDR2 SMNVEV (reference sequence). The CDR3 coding sequence is TGTGCCAGCAGATACGCCGGGACTAGCGGCGGGGAGCTGTTTTTT. Its translation: CASRYAGTSGGELFF.

The V and J genes are TRBV28 and TRBJ2-7; D not certain. Germline CDR1 reads MDHEN; CDR2 reads SYDVKM. The CDR3 loop spans 17 amino acids. V lost 6 bases to trimming and J lost 3 bases, with 24 bases between them. This CDR3 is CASSTPLKAVVDYEQYF. The CDR3 DNA reads TGTGCCAGCAGCACGCCTCTGAAGGCGGTTGTAGACTACGAGCAGTACTTC.

The gene calls are TRBV18 and TRBJ2-2; D is possibly TRBD1 (5 bases). The CDR3 consists of 12 residues. Germline V CDR1 and CDR2: KGHSH, LQKENI. V gave up 6 bases and J gave up 9 bases, with 11 bases separating them. The CDR3 here is CASSPTARELFF. As DNA, the CDR3 is TGTGCCAGCTCCCCGACAGCCCGGGAGCTGTTTTTT.

V is TRBV6-1 and J is TRBJ1-5; no definite D call. V lost 3 bases and J 15 bases, leaving 12 bases between the germline ends. The CDR3 has 11 amino acids. Germline CDR1 and CDR2: MNHNS and SASEGT. The CDR3 nucleotides are TGTGCCAGCAGTGAGCCGGTGCGGCGGCATTTT. It yields the protein CASSEPVRRHF.

This clone was seen only once. V is TRBV5-4 and J is TRBJ1-2, with 7 bases matching TRBD1. Germline V CDR1 and CDR2: SGHNT, YYREEE (reference sequence). Germline trimming cut 4 bases from V and 9 bases from J; bases unmatched to any gene: 12. The CDR3 contains 14 residues. CDR3 coding DNA: TGTGCCAGCAGCCTCGATGGACAGGTCATAAGCTACACCTTC. It encodes CASSLDGQVISYTF.

The J gene is TRBJ1-5, the V gene TRBV19; 7 nucleotides match TRBD1. This CDR3 spans 14 amino acids. From germline, CDR1 is LNHDA and CDR2 SQIVND (reference sequence). The ends lost 4 bases at V and 4 bases at J; junction bases unmatched: 4. The CDR3 reads CASSKETGNQPQHF. CDR3 sequence (DNA): TGTGCCAGTAGTAAGGAGACAGGGAATCAGCCCCAGCATTTT.

The V gene is TRBV30, the J gene TRBJ1-2, with 7 bases fitting TRBD1. The CDR3 runs to 14 residues. Unmatched junction bases numbered 8, after V lost 5 bases and J lost 2 bases. CDR1 and CDR2 (germline): GTSNPN, SVGIG (reference sequence). The CDR3 DNA reads TGTGCCTGGTTTCGACAGGGCTTGAACTATGGCTACACCTTC. It is translated as CAWFRQGLNYGYTF.

This clone was observed a few times. The rearrangement uses TRBV7-8 and TRBJ2-5; 8 positions agree with TRBD2. The V and J ends lost 5 bases and 2 bases, in that order; junction bases with no gene match: 4. The CDR3 consists of 14 residues. Germline V gives CDR1 SGHVS, CDR2 FQNEAQ. CDR3 nucleotides: TGTGCCAGCAGCCGGGGGGGGCGACAAGAGACCCAGTACTTC. It translates to CASSRGGRQETQYF. The whole variable domain, filled in from reference TRBV7-8 and TRBJ2-5, reads GAGVSQSPRYKVAKRGQDVALRCDPISGHVSLFWYQQALGQGPEFLTYFQNEAQLDKSGLPSDRFFAERPEGSVSTLKIQRTQQEDSAVYLCASSRGGRQETQYFGPGTRLLVL.

The rearrangement joins TRBV4-3 to TRBJ1-6, with D hard to call. The CDR3 extends over 15 amino acids. With 1 base removed from V and 8 bases from J, the gap between germline ends came to 12 bases. Germline assignment: CDR1 LGHNA and CDR2 YSLEER. CDR3 sequence: CASSQVSNGDSPLHF. CDR3 coding DNA: TGCGCCAGCAGCCAAGTGTCTAACGGGGATTCACCCCTCCACTTT.

This clone was detected only once. The chain has TRBV10-2 and TRBJ2-3, with 8 bases matching TRBD2. The CDR3 has 15 amino acids. The germline gives CDR1 WSHSY, CDR2 SAAADI. Germline trimming cut 4 bases from V and 2 bases from J; bases unmatched to any gene: 5. Written as DNA, the CDR3 is TGCGCCAGCAGTGGTGCGGGGGGATACACAGATACGCAGTATTTT. Its protein is CASSGAGGYTDTQYF.

This chain links TRBV29-1 with TRBJ2-4; D ambiguous. The CDR3 is made up of 14 amino acids. The V end was cut by 5 bases, the J end by 0 bases, with 11 bases between. Per the germline V gene, CDR1 is SQVTM and CDR2 is ANQGSEA. As DNA, the CDR3 is TGCAGCGTTTTTAGCCGGCTAGCCAAAAACATTCAGTACTTC. This codes for CSVFSRLAKNIQYF.

This chain joins TRBV30 and TRBJ1-1; weak D call: TRBD1 (6 bases). Trimming took 0 bases from V and 1 from J, leaving 18 bases between them. The CDR3 is made up of 17 amino acids. Germline values: CDR1 GTSNPN, CDR2 SVGIG (reference sequence). The CDR3 DNA is TGTGCCTGGAGTGTACTAGCGGGGGCCTATTCGAACACTGAAGCTTTCTTT. It is translated as CAWSVLAGAYSNTEAFF.

The gene calls are TRBV7-9 and TRBJ1-4, with unresolved D. Germline CDR1 is SEHNR and CDR2 is FQNEAQ (reference sequence). Trimming cost V 5 bases and J 8 bases, with 18 bases left between them. The CDR3 totals 15 residues. The CDR3 bases are TGTGCCAGCAGCAGGATCGGGGTTTTAAACGAAAAACTGTTTTTT. As protein: CASSRIGVLNEKLFF.

This clone turned up a few times. This sequence joins TRBV5-1 and TRBJ2-7; D might be TRBD1 (6 bases). Trimming took off 4 bases at V and 2 bases at J, with 19 bases between the two ends. CDR1 is SGHRS and CDR2 is YFSETQ in the germline V gene. The CDR3 runs 16 residues. The DNA of the CDR3 is TGCGCCAGCAGCCCCAGGGGCAGGGGAAAAACCTACGAGCAGTACTTC. Translating gives CASSPRGRGKTYEQYF.

The CDR3 sequence is CASRPDLGGYNEQFF. Written as DNA, the CDR3 is TGTGCCAGCAGGCCGGACTTGGGCGGGTACAATGAGCAGTTCTTC. The V call is TRBV2, the J call TRBJ2-1; D is perhaps TRBD2 (5 bases). The CDR3 is made up of 15 amino acids. V was clipped by 6 bases and J by 4 bases, with 16 bases between them. Per germline, CDR1 SNHLY and CDR2 FYNNEI.

V and J are TRBV30 and TRBJ1-5; no clear D gene. The CDR3 is 13 residues long. V was trimmed by 5 bases and J by 4 bases, leaving 12 bases between them. Germline V gene lookup returns CDR1 GTSNPN and CDR2 SVGIG (reference sequence). CDR3 sequence reads: CAWGSTGNQPQHF. CDR3 coding DNA: TGTGCCTGGGGCTCAACGGGGAATCAGCCCCAGCATTTT.

The chain uses TRBV28 and TRBJ1-1, with D perhaps matching TRBD1 (6 bases). Germline values: CDR1 MDHEN, CDR2 SYDVKM. With 7 bases removed from V and 7 bases from J, the gap between germline ends came to 13 bases. The CDR3 extends over 12 amino acids. CDR3 nucleotide sequence: TGTGCCAGCACCATTCAGGGGTTTGAAGCTTTCTTT. Translating gives CASTIQGFEAFF.

This clone appeared a few times. A junction boundary mismatches the germline segment, possibly from a read error. The chain carries TRBV6-4 and TRBJ1-1; D not certain. This CDR3 is 13 amino acids long. The germline CDR1 and CDR2 sequences are MRHNA and SNTAGT. The DNA of the CDR3 is TGTGCTAGCAAAGAGGCAGACAACACTGAAGCTTTCTTT. This translates into CASKEADNTEAFF.

The V and J genes are TRBV5-4 and TRBJ1-2; D is perhaps TRBD1 (5 bases). Germline values: CDR1 SGHNT, CDR2 YYREEE (reference sequence). The CDR3 consists of 18 residues. Trimming removed 5 bases from V and 1 base from J, with 24 bases in between. CDR3 protein: CASSFKRGGNTLNYGYTF. The CDR3 nucleotides read TGTGCCAGCAGTTTCAAAAGGGGAGGGAACACGCTTAACTATGGCTACACCTTC.

This clone was detected once. The V gene is TRBV19, the J gene TRBJ2-5; TRBD2 matches at 9 bases. With V trimmed by 1 base and J by 5 bases, 11 bases remained unmatched. The V gene's germline CDR1 is LNHDA and CDR2 SQIVND (reference sequence). This CDR3 comprises 17 residues. CDR3 amino acids: CASSIVLAGGIGETQYF. The CDR3 DNA reads TGTGCCAGTAGTATAGTCCTGGCGGGGGGGATCGGGGAGACCCAGTACTTC.

This chain uses TRBV5-5 with TRBJ2-2; D is uncertain. The CDR3 spans 12 residues. From germline, CDR1 is SGHKS and CDR2 YYEKEE (reference sequence). Trimming took off 0 bases at V and 6 bases at J, with 3 bases between the two ends. DNA for the CDR3: TGTGCCAGCAGCTTGGTATCCGGGGAGCTGTTTTTT. The encoded protein is CASSLVSGELFF.

The chain has TRBV9 and TRBJ2-7; no clear D gene. The ends were cut back, 0 bases at V and 3 bases at J, with 10 bases in the middle. The CDR3 runs to 14 residues. Germline lookup yields CDR1 SGDLS and CDR2 YYNGEE. CDR3: CASSVGAHSYEQYF. Written as DNA, the CDR3 is TGTGCCAGCAGCGTAGGGGCACACAGCTACGAGCAGTACTTC.